This T cell receptor beta chain was sequenced for a study of shared T cell receptors in the human thymus. Assay used: immunoSEQ multiplex PCR; TCRdb lists only in-frame clones, some missing. The table has 600,000 or so clones, 70% to 90% seen once. Deletions cut 4 bases from V and 0 bases from J, with 14 bases between. Per germline, CDR1 SGHRS and CDR2 YFSETQ. The CDR3 consists of 16 residues. This clone appeared a few times. These data were also reused for a study on human thymus T cells. That paper notes: Thymic tissue was derived from resections collected during corrective heart surgery.

The sample consisted of thymocytes. The chain uses TRBV5-1 and TRBJ1-5; D is ambiguous. The source of this sequence is a boy in the first two years of life with a congenital heart defect. CDR3 sequence: CASSEQPGSSNQPQHF. For the CDR3, the DNA is TGCGCCAGCAGCGAACAGCCGGGAAGTAGCAATCAGCCCCAGCATTTT.